These T cell receptor beta chains were read from a single sample in a study of identifying expanded T cells in peripheral blood. Profiled with immunoSEQ multiplex PCR; TCRdb holds only in-frame clones, not every one. This sample has over 90,000 clones, with nearly 90% found just once. The material sequenced was blood. The receptors originated from a person between 18 and 70 years old in good health. Each CDR3 is given with its conserved first and last residue. D genes are given only for firm matches. Clone size is given for some rows only: seen once, a few or many times, or a class if the clone is expanded.

abundance | j_gene | v_gene | d_gene | CDR3aa | CDR3nt
once | TRBJ1-5 | TRBV4-1 | TRBD1 | CASSLKVGQDFGNQPQHF | TGCGCCAGCAGCCTTAAAGTGGGACAGGACTTTGGGAATCAGCCCCAGCATTTT
. | TRBJ2-1 | TRBV7-9 | . | CASSSQGFQRGEQFF | TGTGCCAGCAGCTCGCAGGGATTTCAACGGGGTGAGCAGTTCTTC
. | TRBJ1-1 | TRBV5-6 | . | CASAHGAENTEAFF | TGTGCCAGCGCTCACGGGGCGGAGAACACTGAAGCTTTCTTT
. | TRBJ1-5 | TRBV21-1 | . | CASSIPGRSFYSNQPQHF | TGTGCCAGCAGCATCCCGGGACGGAGCTTTTATAGCAATCAGCCCCAGCATTTT
. | TRBJ1-1 | TRBV30 | TRBD1 | CAITGGSLNTEAFF | TGTGCAATCACAGGGGGTTCCCTGAACACTGAAGCTTTCTTT
. | TRBJ2-7 | TRBV5-4 | TRBD1 | CASSPDRLSEQYF | TGTGCCAGCAGCCCGGACAGGCTTTCCGAGCAGTACTTC
. | TRBJ1-2 | TRBV2 | . | CASRSEANYGYTF | TGTGCCAGCAGGTCAGAAGCTAACTATGGCTACACCTTC
. | TRBJ2-1 | TRBV7-3 | TRBD2 | CASSSRLAGVNEQFF | TGTGCCAGCAGCTCTAGACTAGCGGGAGTTAATGAGCAGTTCTTC
. | TRBJ2-7 | TRBV30 | TRBD1 | CAWSRQGGRYEQYF | TGTGCCTGGTCTCGACAGGGCGGAAGGTACGAGCAGTACTTC
. | TRBJ1-2 | TRBV5-6 | . | CASLVLEAIPPVYTF | TGTGCCAGCTTGGTTCTAGAGGCCATACCCCCTGTCTACACCTTC
. | TRBJ1-1 | TRBV7-9 | TRBD1 | CASSLKTGKSTEAFF | TGTGCCAGCAGCTTAAAGACAGGGAAATCCACTGAAGCTTTCTTT
. | TRBJ1-1 | TRBV5-1 | . | CASSLGMVGGTEAFF | TGCGCCAGCAGCTTGGGGATGGTAGGGGGCACTGAAGCTTTCTTT
. | TRBJ2-3 | TRBV15 | . | CATSRDLTGPHTQYF | TGTGCCACCAGCAGAGATTTGACAGGACCGCATACGCAGTATTTT
. | TRBJ1-2 | TRBV4-3 | . | CASSQDPGVAGYTF | TGCGCCAGCAGCCAAGATCCGGGGGTGGCTGGCTACACCTTC
. | TRBJ1-1 | TRBV7-9 | . | CASSLGTKNTEAFF | TGTGCCAGCAGCTTAGGGACAAAGAACACTGAAGCTTTCTTT
. | TRBJ1-2 | TRBV6-1 | . | CASSELSIRREGGYTF | TGTGCCAGCAGTGAACTTTCGATTCGCAGGGAAGGCGGCTACACCTTC
. | TRBJ2-1 | TRBV18 | . | CASSPASSGPLTNEQFF | TGTGCCAGCTCACCAGCTTCGTCAGGGCCCCTTACCAATGAGCAGTTCTTC
. | TRBJ1-5 | TRBV23-1 | . | CASSQSPEGCQPQHF | TGCGCCAGCAGTCAATCCCCTGAGGGGTGCCAGCCCCAGCATTTT
. | TRBJ1-1 | TRBV27 | . | CASSSSTALEAFF | TGTGCCAGCAGTTCATCGACAGCCCTTGAAGCTTTCTTT
few | TRBJ2-7 | TRBV18 | . | CASSPWRGGVSSYEQYF | TGTGCCAGCTCACCCTGGCGTGGCGGGGTAAGCTCCTACGAGCAGTACTTC
. | TRBJ2-4 | TRBV10-3 | . | CAISEGGTIRNIQYF | TGTGCCATCAGTGAGGGGGGAACAATAAGAAACATTCAGTACTTC
once | TRBJ1-2 | TRBV30 | TRBD1 | CAWGTGGLAGYTF | TGTGCCTGGGGGACAGGGGGCCTTGCGGGCTACACCTTC
. | TRBJ2-2 | TRBV11-3 | . | CASSSGQENTGELFF | TGTGCCAGCAGCTCCGGACAAGAGAACACCGGGGAGCTGTTTTTT
. | TRBJ1-2 | TRBV7-9 | . | CASAYDGRATYGYTF | TGTGCCAGCGCATATGACGGACGGGCGACGTATGGCTACACCTTC
. | TRBJ1-5 | TRBV19 | . | CASSISGGQQPQHF | TGTGCCAGTAGTATATCCGGGGGCCAACAGCCCCAGCATTTT
. | TRBJ2-7 | TRBV30 | TRBD1 | CAWTGQGAYEQYF | TGTGCCTGGACCGGACAGGGGGCCTACGAGCAGTACTTC
. | TRBJ2-1 | TRBV9 | TRBD2 | CASSTGTTGIYEQFF | TGTGCCAGCAGCACCGGGACTACCGGTATCTATGAGCAGTTCTTC
medium-sized | TRBJ1-3 | TRBV6-5 | . | CASRTGNTIYF | TGTGCCAGCAGGACTGGAAACACCATATATTTT
. | TRBJ2-1 | TRBV27 | TRBD1 | CASRNRGGNEQFF | TGTGCCAGCAGAAACAGGGGCGGCAATGAGCAGTTCTTC
. | TRBJ1-4 | TRBV30 | . | CAWNGQPNEKLFF | TGTGCCTGGAATGGGCAGCCCAATGAAAAACTGTTTTTT
. | TRBJ1-2 | TRBV6-6 | . | CASSYSTIRVPYGYTF | TGTGCCAGCAGTTACTCTACGATCAGGGTTCCGTATGGCTACACCTTC
. | TRBJ1-5 | TRBV2 | . | CASSITGMGNQPQHF | TGTGCCAGCAGTATCACAGGGATGGGCAATCAGCCCCAGCATTTT
. | TRBJ2-6 | TRBV11-3 | . | CASSSGDNSGANVLTF | TGTGCCAGCAGCTCCGGGGACAACTCTGGGGCCAACGTCCTGACTTTC
. | TRBJ2-3 | TRBV11-2 | TRBD1 | CASSPQGGTSTDTQYF | TGTGCCAGCAGCCCCCAAGGGGGCACTAGCACAGATACGCAGTATTTT
. | TRBJ1-1 | TRBV7-8 | . | CASSLMSMVGHLNTEAFF | TGTGCCAGCAGCTTAATGTCTATGGTGGGACACCTGAACACTGAAGCTTTCTTT
. | TRBJ1-1 | TRBV4-1 | . | CASSQSLNRGSEAFF | TGCGCCAGCAGCCAATCTCTCAATAGAGGTTCTGAAGCTTTCTTT
few | TRBJ1-3 | TRBV4-1 | . | CASTPRDAAGNTIYF | TGCGCCAGCACCCCGCGGGACGCTGCTGGAAACACCATATATTTT
. | TRBJ1-2 | TRBV14 | TRBD1 | CASSQDKTGPGGYGYTF | TGTGCCAGCAGCCAAGATAAGACGGGACCAGGGGGCTATGGCTACACCTTC
. | TRBJ1-1 | TRBV7-9 | TRBD1 | CASSPGGFVYTEAFF | TGTGCCAGCAGCCCAGGGGGTTTCGTTTACACTGAAGCTTTCTTT
. | TRBJ1-1 | TRBV18 | . | CASSPNTGGSHEAFF | TGTGCCAGCTCACCCAACACCGGTGGATCCCATGAAGCTTTCTTT
. | TRBJ1-2 | TRBV10-3 | . | CAISAAAYGYTF | TGTGCCATCAGTGCGGCAGCCTATGGCTACACCTTC
. | TRBJ1-1 | TRBV15 | . | CATSRDVRGTEAFF | TGTGCCACCAGCAGAGATGTAAGAGGCACTGAAGCTTTCTTT
once | TRBJ2-2 | TRBV7-3 | TRBD1 | CASSPQQGTGGELFF | TGTGCCAGCAGCCCCCAACAGGGGACCGGGGGGGAGCTGTTTTTT
. | TRBJ2-2 | TRBV6-1 | TRBD1 | CASSEAGTGAGELFF | TGTGCCAGCAGTGAAGCGGGGACAGGGGCCGGGGAGCTGTTTTTT
. | TRBJ1-1 | TRBV6-1 | TRBD1 | CASREGAWTEAFF | TGTGCCAGCAGAGAGGGGGCCTGGACTGAAGCTTTCTTT
few | TRBJ2-5 | TRBV4-1 | . | CASSRTLGETQYF | TGCGCCAGCAGCCGCACTTTGGGAGAGACCCAGTACTTC
. | TRBJ2-3 | TRBV5-1 | . | CASSLALDTQYF | TGCGCCAGCAGCTTAGCCTTAGATACGCAGTATTTT
. | TRBJ1-1 | TRBV18 | . | CASSPQGDTEAFF | TGTGCCAGCTCACCACAAGGGGACACTGAAGCTTTCTTT
. | TRBJ2-4 | TRBV5-1 | TRBD2 | CASSPFTRAGTSGSERYF | TGCGCCAGCAGCCCGTTCACCCGCGCGGGGACTAGCGGGAGTGAGAGGTACTTC
. | TRBJ2-1 | TRBV5-1 | . | CASSPETGYNEQFF | TGCGCCAGCAGCCCGGAGACAGGCTACAATGAGCAGTTCTTC
. | TRBJ2-7 | TRBV10-1 | . | CASKAGSYEQYF | TGCGCCAGCAAGGCAGGTTCCTACGAGCAGTACTTC
. | TRBJ1-1 | TRBV11-2 | . | CASSLKGGRTASAFF | TGTGCCAGCAGCTTAAAAGGGGGGCGGACAGCCTCGGCTTTCTTT
. | TRBJ1-2 | TRBV11-3 | . | CASAEGTHYGYTF | TGTGCCAGCGCGGAGGGGACGCACTATGGCTACACCTTC
. | TRBJ1-1 | TRBV11-2 | . | CASSLDRSPYTEAFF | TGTGCCAGCAGCTTAGATCGTTCACCCTACACTGAAGCTTTCTTT
. | TRBJ2-1 | TRBV14 | . | CASSQFVGAKITEQFF | TGTGCCAGCAGCCAATTTGTGGGAGCCAAAATAACTGAGCAGTTCTTC
few | TRBJ1-6 | TRBV6-5 | . | CASTRMSTNSPLHF | TGTGCCAGCACCCGCATGTCCACAAATTCACCCCTCCACTTT
few | TRBJ2-7 | TRBV9 | . | CASSVAIGYSYEQYF | TGTGCCAGCAGCGTAGCTATCGGATACTCCTACGAGCAGTACTTC
. | TRBJ1-1 | TRBV18 | . | CASSPRTDTEAFF | TGTGCCAGCTCACCACGGACAGACACTGAAGCTTTCTTT
. | TRBJ2-7 | TRBV6-1 | . | CASSSKRVHEQYF | TGTGCCAGCAGTTCGAAGCGGGTCCACGAGCAGTACTTC
. | TRBJ2-5 | TRBV5-1 | . | CASSLGGLETQYF | TGCGCCAGCAGCTTGGGGGGGTTGGAGACCCAGTACTTC